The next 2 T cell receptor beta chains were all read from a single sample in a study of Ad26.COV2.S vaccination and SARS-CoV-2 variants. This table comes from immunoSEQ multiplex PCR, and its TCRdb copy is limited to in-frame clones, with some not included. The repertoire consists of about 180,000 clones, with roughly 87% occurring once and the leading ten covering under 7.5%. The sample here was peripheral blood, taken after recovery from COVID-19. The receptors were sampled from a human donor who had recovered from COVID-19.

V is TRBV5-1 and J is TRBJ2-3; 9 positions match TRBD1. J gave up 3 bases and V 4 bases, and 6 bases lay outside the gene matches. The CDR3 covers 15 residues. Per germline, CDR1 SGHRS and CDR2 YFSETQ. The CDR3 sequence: CASSPPGTGTDTQYF. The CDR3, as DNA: TGCGCCAGCAGCCCCCCCGGGACAGGGACAGATACGCAGTATTTT.

The DNA of the CDR3 is TGTGCCAGCAGCAACCGAGAGACCCAGTACTTC. This encodes CASSNRETQYF. The chain carries TRBV7-2 and TRBJ2-5; no reliable D call. The germline gives CDR1 SGHTA, CDR2 FQGNSA. The ends were cut back, 5 bases at V and 4 bases at J, with 5 bases in the middle. The CDR3 runs to 11 residues.